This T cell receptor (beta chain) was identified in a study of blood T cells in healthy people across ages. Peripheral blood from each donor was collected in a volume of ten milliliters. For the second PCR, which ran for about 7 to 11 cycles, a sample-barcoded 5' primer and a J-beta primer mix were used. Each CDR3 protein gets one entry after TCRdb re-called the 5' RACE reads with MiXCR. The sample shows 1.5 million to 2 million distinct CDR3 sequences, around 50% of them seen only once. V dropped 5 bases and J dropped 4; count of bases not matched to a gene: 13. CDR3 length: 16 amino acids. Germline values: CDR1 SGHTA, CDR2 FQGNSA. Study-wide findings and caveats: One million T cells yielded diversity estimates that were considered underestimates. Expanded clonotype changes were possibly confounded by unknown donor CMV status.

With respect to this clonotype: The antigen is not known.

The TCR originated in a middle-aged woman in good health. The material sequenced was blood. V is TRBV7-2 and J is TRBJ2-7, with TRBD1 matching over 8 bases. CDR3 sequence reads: CTSSGPDRVKEYEQYF. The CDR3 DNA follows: TGTACCAGCAGCGGACCGGACAGGGTCAAAGAATACGAGCAGTACTTC.